Listed here are 17 T cell receptor beta chains from one sample, sequenced in a study of identical twins. TCRdb reanalysed the 5' RACE reads using MiXCR and keeps one entry per CDR3 protein. This repertoire shows approximately 890,000 distinct CDR3 sequences, about 12% found once; its top ten account for around 1.6%. The same sample was also used in a study of yellow fever vaccine responses in identical twins.

Input material: PBMCs. The receptors derive from a woman aged 18-35 years in good health.

V and J are TRBV10-3 and TRBJ1-3; a weak D match, TRBD1 (6 bases). Per the germline V gene, CDR1 is ENHRY and CDR2 is SYGVKD. This CDR3 spans 14 amino acids. With 6 bases removed from V and 0 bases from J, the gap between germline ends came to 9 bases. This CDR3 is CAISGQTSGNTIYF. The CDR3 DNA reads TGTGCCATCAGCGGACAGACCTCTGGAAACACCATATATTTT.

This sequence joins TRBV28 and TRBJ2-7; 7 bases fit TRBD2. The CDR3 contains 14 residues. The trim removed 5 bases at V and 7 bases at J, leaving 11 bases unmatched. Germline values: CDR1 MDHEN, CDR2 SYDVKM. CDR3 in DNA: TGTGCCAGCAGTCCCGGGAGGCCAATGGGGGAGCAGTACTTC. This sequence encodes CASSPGRPMGEQYF. The full variable domain, rest sourced from reference TRBV28 and TRBJ2-7, is DVKVTQSSRYLVKRTGEKVFLECVQDMDHENMFWYRQDPGLGLRLIYFSYDVKMKEKGDIPEGYSVSREKKERFSLILESASTNQTSMYLCASSPGRPMGEQYFGPGTRLTVT.

The sample holds a few counts of this clonotype. The chain couples TRBV6-5 to TRBJ2-2; D is unclear. The CDR3 runs to 11 residues. CDR1 and CDR2 from the germline V gene are MNHEY and SVGAGI. Trimming stripped 7 bases from V and 5 bases from J, with 5 bases between. The chain's CDR3 is CASKRTGELFF. As DNA, the CDR3 is TGTGCCAGCAAAAGAACCGGGGAGCTGTTTTTT.

Only a few counts were recorded for this clonotype. The chain joins TRBV5-1 to TRBJ1-2; TRBD1 might be the D (5 bases). This CDR3 comprises 15 residues. V lost 4 bases to trimming and J lost 6 bases, with 19 bases between them. Germline CDR1 reads SGHRS; CDR2 reads YFSETQ. The CDR3 here is CASSHGGPLGDGYTF. The CDR3 bases are TGCGCCAGCAGCCACGGGGGTCCCCTAGGAGATGGCTACACCTTC.

This clonotype has at least ten counts. The rearrangement uses TRBV5-1 and TRBJ2-3; D is ambiguous. V gave up 2 bases and J gave up 1 base, with 17 bases separating them. Germline assignment: CDR1 SGHRS and CDR2 YFSETQ. The CDR3 totals 17 residues. The CDR3 sequence is CASSFSSRRARTDTQYF. The CDR3 nucleotides are TGCGCCAGCAGCTTTTCATCTCGTCGGGCCCGCACAGATACGCAGTATTTT.

This clonotype was seen only a few times. The rearrangement uses TRBV5-1 and TRBJ2-5, with 8 bases fitting TRBD2. J was trimmed by 2 bases and V by 4 bases; bases with no gene match: 4. The CDR3 consists of 14 residues. Germline V lookup: CDR1 SGHRS, CDR2 YFSETQ. CDR3: CASSQRGRQETQYF. The CDR3, as DNA: TGCGCCAGCAGCCAGCGGGGGCGTCAAGAGACCCAGTACTTC.

This clonotype was seen many times. The gene calls are TRBV20-1 and TRBJ2-1, with unresolved D. CDR3 length: 12 residues. Germline values: CDR1 DFQATT, CDR2 SNEGSKA (reference sequence). Between the trimmed V and J ends, which lost 1 base and 10 bases, there was a span of 11 bases. The CDR3 DNA is TGCAGTGCTAGAGTAGTACAGCCAGAGCAGTTCTTC. It encodes CSARVVQPEQFF.

The chain combines TRBV20-1 with TRBJ2-3; D is ambiguous. The V gene's germline CDR1 is DFQATT and CDR2 SNEGSKA (reference sequence). The V end lost 2 bases, the J end lost 6 bases, and 9 bases lay between the germline ends. This CDR3 spans 12 amino acids. CDR3 protein: CSARPPGDTQYF. The CDR3 bases are TGCAGTGCTAGACCTCCTGGGGATACGCAGTATTTT.

The chain combines TRBV28 with TRBJ2-1, with D perhaps matching TRBD1 (5 bases). V was trimmed by 2 bases and J by 11 bases, leaving 13 bases between them. From germline, CDR1 is MDHEN and CDR2 SYDVKM. CDR3 length: 13 residues. The CDR3, as DNA: TGTGCCAGCAGTTTAAGCCAGAGACAGAAGCAGTTCTTC. The encoded protein is CASSLSQRQKQFF.

This clonotype was detected many times. V is TRBV15 and J is TRBJ2-2; 9 nucleotides line up with TRBD1. The CDR3 sequence is 23 residues long. Losses at the gene ends were 5 bases for V and 7 bases for J; bases not matched to a gene: 32. Germline CDR1 and CDR2: LNHNV and YYDKDF (reference sequence). Here the CDR3 DNA reads TGTGCCACCAGCGGCTGGGACAGGGTTTTTCTAGCGGCCAACATCAGCCTATTCGGGGAGCTGTTTTTT. Protein product: CATSGWDRVFLAANISLFGELFF.

This clonotype was seen more than once but under ten times. This chain joins TRBV7-2 and TRBJ2-1, with D unresolved. In germline, CDR1 is SGHTA, CDR2 FQGNSA. Trimming took off 2 bases at V and 7 bases at J, with 15 bases between the two ends. This CDR3 region has 15 residues. The CDR3 DNA sequence: TGTGCCAGCAGCTTAAGTTTTGATCTGGCAAATGAGCAGTTCTTC. Translated: CASSLSFDLANEQFF. Supplemented by reference TRBV7-2 and TRBJ2-1, the full variable domain reads GAGVSQSPSNKVTEKGKDVELRCDPISGHTALYWYRQSLGQGLEFLIYFQGNSAPDKSGLPSDRFSAERTGGSVSTLTIQRTQQEDSAVYLCASSLSFDLANEQFFGPGTRLTVL.

This clonotype was counted many times. The chain couples TRBV3-1 to TRBJ2-7; D might be TRBD2 (6 bases). The CDR3 has 14 residues. The germline CDR1 and CDR2 sequences are LGHDT and YNNKEL (reference sequence). Trimming pared 4 bases from V and 6 bases from J, leaving 16 bases between. This chain's CDR3 is CASSPTGVTAEQYF. The CDR3 region has the DNA TGTGCCAGCAGCCCAACGGGGGTTACTGCCGAGCAGTACTTC.

This clonotype was counted between two and nine times. This rearrangement joins TRBV5-1 to TRBJ2-6; D unresolved. The V and J ends lost 4 bases and 0 bases respectively, with 8 bases between them. The CDR3 length is 15 residues. CDR1 SGHRS and CDR2 YFSETQ come from the germline V gene. The CDR3 DNA reads as TGCGCCAGCAGCCCGGCCCTCTCTGGGGCCAACGTCCTGACTTTC. This translates into CASSPALSGANVLTF.

This clonotype was counted a few times. This chain uses TRBV5-6 with TRBJ2-3; perhaps D is TRBD1 or TRBD2 (5 bases each). This CDR3 contains 15 residues. Per the germline V gene, CDR1 is SGHDT and CDR2 is YYEEEE. Trimming stripped 5 bases from V and 8 bases from J, with 21 bases between. The DNA for the CDR3 is TGTGCCAGCAGATCTCCGGGACGCGGACAAGGTACGCAGTATTTT. Its translation: CASRSPGRGQGTQYF.

The chain employs TRBV21-1 and TRBJ2-3; the table's D gene call, TRBD2, was not cross checked with the DNA. TRBV21-1 is recorded as a pseudogene. This CDR3 comprises 17 residues. In DNA, the CDR3 is TGTGCCAGCAGCAAAGGGTCACTAGCGGGGGACAGGGATACGCAGTATTTT. This gives the protein CASSKGSLAGDRDTQYF.

This clonotype was counted between two and nine times. This chain connects TRBV3-1 to TRBJ2-2; a possible D gene is TRBD1 (6 bases). V shed 4 bases and J shed 5 bases, with 11 bases lying between them. This CDR3 is 14 amino acids long. Looked up from germline, CDR1 is LGHDT and CDR2 is YNNKEL (reference sequence). CDR3 sequence (DNA): TGTGCCAGCAGCCGGGACACCCAGACCGGGGAGCTGTTTTTT. It is translated as CASSRDTQTGELFF.

J is TRBJ2-7 and V is TRBV28, with 10 bases lining up with TRBD2. The CDR3 has 15 amino acids. The germline gives CDR1 MDHEN, CDR2 SYDVKM. Trimming took 6 bases from V and 4 from J; bases not matched to a gene: 9. The CDR3 region is CASRPTLAGEYEQYV. CDR3 coding DNA: TGTGCCAGCAGACCGACCCTAGCGGGGGAATACGAGCAGTACGTC.